This TCR beta chain was captured by sequencing in a study of post-analysis software for immune sequencing data. General study findings and limits: By F measure, samples from a shared preparation batch strongly co-clustered. Controls showed lower frequencies than patients for roughly five TRBV segments, and TRBV5-6, TRBV5-1 and TRBV20-1 were among these.

The TCR beta cDNA libraries contained unique molecular identifiers. TCRdb re-called the PCR reads through MiXCR, storing one row per CDR3 protein. The repertoire holds some 690,000 distinct CDR3 sequences, with 30% as singletons. V was clipped by 8 bases and J by 6 bases; unmatched bases: 10. The CDR3 spans 15 residues. The V gene's germline CDR1 is SEHNR and CDR2 FQNEAQ (reference sequence). Details on this clonotype: Its target is unknown.

This receptor was identified in a girl under 18 with multiple sclerosis. The sequencing sample was made of blood. This sequence joins TRBV7-9 and TRBJ2-1; 10 nucleotides agree with TRBD1. CDR3 region: CASPDGTGEGNEQFF. CDR3 DNA: TGTGCCAGCCCAGACGGGACAGGGGAAGGCAATGAGCAGTTCTTC.